Described below is a single T cell receptor beta chain sequence and its context. The data were produced by immunoSEQ multiplex PCR, yet TCRdb's version contains in-frame clones alone and is incomplete. Of roughly 100,000 clones in the sample, 85% are singletons; the top ten hold roughly 4.5%. The data are from a study of blood T cell repertoires in COVID-19. Study context: Italy, Spain and the United States were the sources of the convalescent and acute COVID-19 samples. The analysed material was cDNA or gDNA that came from T cells, B-cell-depleted T cells, or PBMCs.

Germline assignment: CDR1 SGHVS and CDR2 FNYEAQ. Trimming pared 1 base from V and 3 bases from J, leaving 13 bases between. The CDR3 sequence is 15 residues long. The chain recombines TRBV7-6 with TRBJ2-7; TRBD1 is a possible D gene (6 bases). The TCR was taken from a man aged 50 or older with acute or convalescent COVID-19. The sequenced sample was peripheral blood. CDR3: CASSLGAGADYEQYF. The CDR3 DNA reads as TGTGCCAGCAGCTTAGGGGCAGGGGCGGACTACGAGCAGTACTTC.